This T cell receptor (beta chain) stems from a study of response to subunit inactivated influenza vaccine. In TCRdb, the RT-PCR reads were re-called with MiXCR into one record per CDR3 protein. The sample consists of roughly 760,000 distinct CDR3 sequences, about 20% of them appearing once. V lost 0 bases and J lost 0, with 12 bases in between. Germline loops: CDR1 MGHDK, CDR2 SYGVNS. The CDR3 has 18 amino acids. Study observations and caveats: T cells newly recruited by each seasonal influenza vaccination are few, the authors suggested.

This clonotype was observed a handful of times. Antigen unknown. The chain joins TRBV25-1 to TRBJ1-6; D is unresolved. The sequencing here drew on PBMCs from blood, taken roughly 5 days after vaccination. This TCR derives from a man aged 45 to 65 who received an inactivated influenza vaccine. CDR3 sequence (DNA): TGTGCCAGCAGTGAATACCCGGGCAGCAGCTCCTATAATTCACCCCTCCACTTT. Amino acid sequence: CASSEYPGSSSYNSPLHF.